This T cell receptor beta chain was obtained from a study of tissue T cells after allogeneic stem cell transplantation. This CDR3 comprises 14 residues. V dropped 6 bases and J dropped 1 base, with 11 bases sitting between them. Germline values: CDR1 FNHDT, CDR2 SITEND (reference sequence). Note on this clone: Each gene name is a mouse one. The CDR3 is cut off 1 residue early in the read; its end comes from the germline J gene.

Method: immunoSEQ multiplex PCR; TCRdb's copy keeps in-frame clones and lacks some. The table lists 45,000 to 50,000 clones, nearly 75% of them singletons. The sequence came from a pool of C57BL/6 mice in good health. The chain joins TRBV19 to TRBJ2-1, with D possibly TRBD1 on 5 matching bases. The sample was sorted cells pooled from one or two spleens. The CDR3 loop reads CASTIQENYAEQFF. Partial CDR3 DNA: TGTGCCAGCACCATACAGGAGAACTATGCTGAGCAGTTC.